What follows is one T cell receptor beta chain and its context. Its antigen is undetermined. This entry belongs to a study of T cell responses to AZD1222 COVID-19 vaccine. Study observations and caveats: A reported finding is that nearly half of spike-specific TCRs target unmutated variant regions. At study baseline, merely five or six AZD1222 recipients were seropositive.

The repertoire was sequenced with immunoSEQ multiplex PCR; TCRdb's copy has only in-frame clones and lacks some. The sample comprises 140,000 to 150,000 clones, roughly 89% of which are singletons, and under 2% rests with the top ten. The CDR3 runs to 14 residues. Germline lookup yields CDR1 SGHRS and CDR2 YFSETQ. Trimming shortened V by 5 bases and J by 2 bases, and 13 bases separated the two germline ends. This receptor was obtained from an adult who received the AZD1222 COVID-19 vaccine. This sequence joins TRBV5-1 and TRBJ1-1, with D possibly being TRBD1 (5 bases). Material: peripheral blood, obtained 28 days after the second AZD1222 dose. Here the CDR3 DNA reads TGCGCCAGCAGGGCCGGGACGACAAACACTGAAGCTTTCTTT. It encodes CASRAGTTNTEAFF. The full variable domain, in which reference TRBV5-1 and TRBJ1-1 provide the parts outside the CDR3, is KAGVTQTPRYLIKTRGQQVTLSCSPISGHRSVSWYQQTPGQGLQFLFEYFSETQRNKGNFPGRFSGRQFSNSRSEMNVSTLELGDSALYLCASRAGTTNTEAFFGQGTRLTVV.